At least ten counts were recorded for the clone carrying this TCR beta chain. Its antigen is not known. This record comes from a study of human T cells and chemical hapten exposure. At the level of the study: Patients received weekly diphenylcyclopropenone doses to the scalp throughout the approximately 24-week study.

The V gene's germline CDR1 is MNHEY and CDR2 SVGEGT. This CDR3 has 16 amino acids. The ends lost 5 bases at V and 3 bases at J; junction bases unmatched: 10. Study results and caveats: Large CDR3 similarity clusters arose significantly more often from expanded TCRs than from controls.

Per the original methods: Across samples, TCR counts had a median of roughly 96,000 and ranged from about 20,000 to 750,000. TCRdb re-called the RACE reads with MiXCR, one entry per CDR3 protein. TCRdb's processing, not the authors', yielded these V and J calls. Of fewer than 350,000 distinct CDR3 sequences in the sample, roughly 7.4% were seen once. The time point denotes: pre-sensitization, week 0. Treatment noted: therapeutic diphenylcyclopropenone sensitization with weekly scalp DPC. At every patch-test visit, blood was drawn before the patch test was applied. The sample in question was whole blood, obtained in connection with sensitization to the hapten diphenylcyclopropenone (DPC). The chain has TRBV6-2 or TRBV6-3 and TRBJ1-5, with 7 nucleotides matching TRBD1. The receptor was derived from a man aged 18-30 years with alopecia areata. Some clones in this sample may be carry-over from other donors' samples. The CDR3 DNA reads TGTGCCAGCAGTAGACAGGGTTTTGGAAACAATCAGCCCCAGCATTTT. Translating it yields CASSRQGFGNNQPQHF.